These 11 T cell receptor beta chains were sequenced from one sample in a study of radiotherapy plus CTLA-4 blockade in lung cancer (dated by TCRdb to the late 2010s). The method was the immunoSEQ multiplex PCR assay. This is the immuneACCESS table as TCRdb keeps it, with only in-frame sequences that have V and J called. A part of the clones is gone; compared with another copy, unresolved V genes explain less than half, and the rest is unexplained. For this sample the table gives about 55,000 clones, of which 82% were detected only once. The top ten constitute under 7% of the sample. The source material was peripheral blood, sampled from a patient treated with radiotherapy plus ipilimumab. The receptor source for this set is a human donor with non-small cell lung cancer whose response to radiotherapy plus ipilimumab could not be evaluated.

The gene calls are TRBV27 and TRBJ1-5; no clear D gene. The V end was cut by 7 bases, the J end by 0 bases, with 13 bases between. Germline V gene data show CDR1 as MNHEY and CDR2 as SMNVEV (reference sequence). CDR3 size: 15 residues. The CDR3 loop is CASMARRDSNQPQHF. CDR3 DNA: TGTGCCAGCATGGCCCGACGGGATAGCAATCAGCCCCAGCATTTT.

The V call is TRBV29-1, the J call TRBJ2-3; a weak D match, TRBD2 (6 bases). There are 14 residues in the CDR3. Per the germline V gene, CDR1 is SQVTM and CDR2 is ANQGSEA. The V gene lost 3 bases and the J gene lost 1 base, with 11 bases spanning the gap. The CDR3 nucleotides read TGCAGCGTTGAGGCGGGAATCGGCACAGATACGCAGTATTTT. This encodes CSVEAGIGTDTQYF.

The chain couples TRBV5-6 to TRBJ1-5; D not resolved. Between the trimmed V and J ends, which lost 3 bases and 6 bases, there was a span of 7 bases. This CDR3 spans 12 amino acids. CDR1 is SGHDT and CDR2 is YYEEEE in the germline V gene. CDR3 coding DNA: TGTGCCAGCAGCTCACTTGCTCAGCCCCAGCATTTT. This codes for CASSSLAQPQHF.

This clone was seen more than once but under ten times. The chain employs TRBV18 and TRBJ1-2; D might be TRBD1 (5 bases). Trimming removed 3 bases from V and 2 bases from J, with 10 bases in between. Germline V lookup: CDR1 KGHSH, CDR2 LQKENI. The length of the CDR3 is 14 residues. Here the CDR3 DNA reads TGTGCCAGCTCACCCGGACAAGACAACTATGGCTACACCTTC. Translating gives CASSPGQDNYGYTF.

V gene TRBV29-1 combines with J gene TRBJ2-7, with D possibly TRBD2 on 6 matching bases. The CDR3 extends over 14 amino acids. V lost 4 bases and J 2 bases, leaving 15 bases between the germline ends. The germline CDR1 and CDR2 sequences are SQVTM and ANQGSEA. The CDR3 sequence is CSVGRGRIPYEQYF. In DNA, the CDR3 is TGCAGCGTTGGACGGGGGAGAATCCCCTACGAGCAGTACTTC.

CDR3 region: CASTGLAGVETQYF. CDR3 nucleotide sequence: TGTGCCAGCACCGGACTAGCGGGAGTGGAGACCCAGTACTTC. This chain connects TRBV11-2 to TRBJ2-5; 13 nucleotides line up with TRBD2. V was pared by 7 bases and J by 5 bases, with 4 bases of the junction left unmatched. The CDR3 spans 14 residues. Germline V gene data show CDR1 as SGHAT and CDR2 as FQNNGV.

The chain has TRBV18 and TRBJ1-1; tentative D call: TRBD1 (6 bases). CDR3 length: 15 amino acids. The germline CDR1 and CDR2 sequences are KGHSH and LQKENI. Trimming shortened V by 0 bases and J by 5 bases, and 13 bases separated the two germline ends. CDR3 region: CASSPPGRGQTEAFF. The CDR3 DNA reads TGTGCCAGCTCACCACCCGGCAGGGGACAAACTGAAGCTTTCTTT.

The chain has TRBV6-1 and TRBJ2-3; D gene unclear. This CDR3 comprises 14 residues. V was trimmed by 5 bases and J by 0 bases, leaving 9 bases between them. The V gene's germline CDR1 is MNHNS and CDR2 SASEGT. The CDR3 region has the DNA TGTGCCAGCAGTCGAGCTTCTAGCACAGATACGCAGTATTTT. Residues: CASSRASSTDTQYF.

The chain is built from TRBV5-6 and TRBJ2-5; TRBD1 is a possible D gene (5 bases). V lost 2 bases and J 2 bases, leaving 10 bases between the germline ends. This CDR3 has 14 amino acids. Per the germline V gene, CDR1 is SGHDT and CDR2 is YYEEEE. CDR3: CASSFQGTQETQYF. DNA of the CDR3: TGTGCCAGCAGCTTCCAGGGTACTCAAGAGACCCAGTACTTC. Filled out from reference TRBV5-6 and TRBJ2-5, the complete variable domain reads DAGVTQSPTHLIKTRGQQVTLRCSPKSGHDTVSWYQQALGQGPQFIFQYYEEEERQRGNFPDRFSGHQFPNYSSELNVNALLLGDSALYLCASSFQGTQETQYFGPGTRLLVL.

This clone was observed a handful of times. The chain employs TRBV2 and TRBJ1-5, with 9 positions matching TRBD1. CDR3 length equals 18 residues. Germline lookup yields CDR1 SNHLY and CDR2 FYNNEI. The trim removed 5 bases at V and 4 bases at J, leaving 15 bases unmatched. CDR3 bases: TGTGCCAGCAGTCGGGACAGGGTGAGTCCTACCTCTAATCAGCCCCAGCATTTT. This codes for CASSRDRVSPTSNQPQHF.

The rearrangement links TRBV7-2 to TRBJ1-1, with 7 bases aligning to TRBD1. V shed 5 bases and J 10 bases; nucleotides not matched to a gene: 16. The CDR3 is made up of 15 amino acids. Germline-derived CDR1 and CDR2 are SGHTA and FQGNSA. CDR3 sequence reads: CASSPAGTYRGRAFF. CDR3 bases: TGTGCCAGCAGCCCCGCCGGGACTTACAGGGGACGAGCTTTCTTT.